These 32 T cell receptor beta chains share one sample of origin, sequenced in a study of human T cells and chemical hapten exposure. From the RACE reads, TCRdb called clonotypes with MiXCR, one entry per CDR3 protein. This table holds some 330,000 distinct CDR3 sequences, 5.5% found once. The time point denotes: pre-sensitization, week 0. The treatment was: therapeutic diphenylcyclopropenone sensitization with weekly scalp DPC. The sample was whole blood, taken in connection with sensitization to the hapten diphenylcyclopropenone (DPC). The source of these receptors is a young woman with alopecia areata. Some clones in this sample may be carry-over from other donors' samples.

This clonotype came up a few times. The chain employs TRBV5-1 and TRBJ1-2; the D is unclear. Between the trimmed V and J ends, which lost 0 bases and 5 bases, there was a span of 8 bases. There are 13 residues in the CDR3. CDR1 is SGHRS and CDR2 is YFSETQ in the germline V gene. The CDR3 bases are TGCGCCAGCAGCTTGGGAGGAGAATATGGCTACACCTTC. This gives the protein CASSLGGEYGYTF.

V usage is TRBV7-8 and J usage is TRBJ2-2; unclear D gene. The CDR3 covers 14 residues. Germline V gene sequence: CDR1 SGHVS, CDR2 FQNEAQ. Trimming removed 4 bases from V and 1 base from J, with 7 bases in between. CDR3 region: CASSYYKNTGELFF. The CDR3 coding sequence is TGTGCCAGCAGCTATTATAAGAACACCGGGGAGCTGTTTTTT.

The CDR3 DNA reads TGCAGTGCATCGGGACAGGGCTCTGGGGCCAACGTCCTGACTTTC. It specifies CSASGQGSGANVLTF. The rearrangement links TRBV20-1 to TRBJ2-6; TRBD1 matches 9 bases. V lost 6 bases to trimming and J lost 0 bases; unmatched junction nucleotides: 3. The CDR3 consists of 15 residues. Per the germline V gene, CDR1 is DFQATT and CDR2 is SNEGSKA (reference sequence).

V is TRBV14 and J is TRBJ2-7; 12 bases align to TRBD2. The CDR3 runs to 16 residues. The ends lost 4 bases at V and 6 bases at J; junction bases unmatched: 10. Germline CDR1 and CDR2: SGHDN and FVKESK. CDR3 amino acids: CASSRTSGALFREQYF. The CDR3 DNA reads TGTGCCAGCAGCCGGACTAGCGGGGCCCTCTTCCGCGAGCAGTACTTC.

This clonotype occurred a few times. The chain links TRBV20-1 to TRBJ2-5; TRBD2 matches 7 bases. Trimming cost V 6 bases and J 3 bases; bases outside gene matches: 10. From germline, CDR1 is DFQATT and CDR2 SNEGSKA (reference sequence). The CDR3 sequence is 14 residues long. The CDR3, as DNA: TGCAGTGCCCCCGCCGGGGGGACCAAAGAGACCCAGTACTTC. As protein: CSAPAGGTKETQYF.

The sample holds many counts of this clonotype. This sequence joins TRBV6-2 or TRBV6-3 and TRBJ2-3; D not certain. The V end was cut by 2 bases, the J end by 9 bases, with 6 bases between. Germline loops: CDR1 MNHEY, CDR2 SVGEGT. The CDR3 is made up of 11 amino acids. CDR3 loop: CASSYPQTQYF. DNA for the CDR3: TGTGCCAGCAGTTACCCCCAGACGCAGTATTTT.

This clonotype showed up just a few times. This chain's CDR3 is CASSEGRGSYNEQFF. In nucleotides, the CDR3 is TGTGCCAGCAGTGAGGGGCGGGGCTCCTACAATGAGCAGTTCTTC. The V call is TRBV2, the J call TRBJ2-1, with D possibly matching TRBD2 (6 bases). Trimming cost V 3 bases and J 0 bases, with 9 bases left between them. Germline CDR1 is SNHLY and CDR2 is FYNNEI. The length of the CDR3 is 15 residues.

This chain joins TRBV7-3 and TRBJ2-1; D remains ambiguous. The CDR3 totals 13 residues. The ends were cut back, 5 bases at V and 5 bases at J, with 10 bases in the middle. Germline V gene data show CDR1 as SGHTA and CDR2 as FQGTGA. For the CDR3, the DNA is TGTGCCAGCAGCCCGTCGGGCAACAATGAGCAGTTCTTC. It specifies CASSPSGNNEQFF.

Here the CDR3 DNA reads TGTGCCAGCAGCCAAGGCAGGGGCCCCTCCGGGACAAACTTTCCCTTCTTTTCCTACGAGCAGTACTTC. Translated: CASSQGRGPSGTNFPFFSYEQYF. The rearrangement uses TRBV14 and TRBJ2-7; a weak D match, TRBD1 (6 bases). The CDR3 runs 23 residues. V was trimmed by 1 base and J by 1 base, leaving 35 bases between them. CDR1 is SGHDN, CDR2 FVKESK, per germline.

This clonotype was found many times. The rearrangement joins TRBV6-4 to TRBJ1-1; no reliable D call. Trimming stripped 7 bases from V and 3 bases from J, with 15 bases between. There are 14 residues in the CDR3. The germline gives CDR1 MRHNA, CDR2 SNTAGT. The CDR3 region has the DNA TGTGCCAGCACTCTTTGGATGAAGGACACTGAAGCTTTCTTT. It yields the protein CASTLWMKDTEAFF.

This clonotype came up a few times. The gene calls are TRBV18 and TRBJ2-2; possible D gene TRBD1, 5 bases. This CDR3 comprises 15 residues. Germline V CDR1 and CDR2: KGHSH, LQKENI. V was cut by 3 bases and J by 3 bases, with 11 bases left in between. The CDR3 is CASSPFGADTGELFF. In DNA form, the CDR3 reads TGTGCCAGCTCACCGTTTGGGGCGGACACCGGGGAGCTGTTTTTT.

This clonotype was counted between two and nine times. The CDR3 loop is CASSRGGVNQPQHF. CDR3 nucleotides: TGCGCCAGCAGCCGGGGAGGGGTGAATCAGCCCCAGCATTTT. The chain combines TRBV5-1 with TRBJ1-5; TRBD1 is a possible D gene (5 bases). The CDR3 consists of 14 residues. Looked up from germline, CDR1 is SGHRS and CDR2 is YFSETQ. Trimming removed 4 bases from V and 4 bases from J, with 12 bases in between. The full variable domain, with the rest looked up from reference TRBV5-1 and TRBJ1-5, is KAGVTQTPRYLIKTRGQQVTLSCSPISGHRSVSWYQQTPGQGLQFLFEYFSETQRNKGNFPGRFSGRQFSNSRSEMNVSTLELGDSALYLCASSRGGVNQPQHFGDGTRLSIL.

In its sample, this clonotype was seen many times. The gene calls are TRBV6-2 or TRBV6-3 and TRBJ2-3; 10 nucleotides agree with TRBD2. Losses at the gene ends were 6 bases for V and 6 bases for J; bases not matched to a gene: 3. CDR1 and CDR2 from the germline V gene are MNHEY and SVGEGT. The CDR3 has 13 residues. In DNA, the CDR3 is TGTGCCAGCAGGACACTAGCGGGGGATACGCAGTATTTT. It encodes CASRTLAGDTQYF.

The chain joins TRBV20-1 to TRBJ2-1; D is unresolved. This CDR3 contains 14 residues. Germline CDR1 and CDR2: DFQATT and SNEGSKA (reference sequence). Between the trimmed V and J ends, which lost 5 bases and 0 bases, there was a span of 11 bases. For the CDR3, the DNA is TGCAGTGCTCCGTCACTTTACTCCTACAATGAGCAGTTCTTC. Protein product: CSAPSLYSYNEQFF.

The genes are TRBV24-1 and TRBJ1-5, with D tentatively TRBD1 (6 bases). The CDR3 totals 12 residues. Germline lookup yields CDR1 KGHDR and CDR2 SFDVKD. The V and J ends lost 7 bases and 7 bases respectively, with 10 bases between them. The CDR3 spells CATSQGNQPQHF. The CDR3 bases are TGTGCCACCAGCCAGGGGAACCAGCCCCAGCATTTT.

This rearrangement joins TRBV13 to TRBJ1-3, with D hard to call. The CDR3 contains 16 residues. With 2 bases removed from V and 0 bases from J, the gap between germline ends came to 11 bases. Germline loops: CDR1 PRHDT, CDR2 FYEKMQ (reference sequence). The CDR3 spells CASSLFSRLSGNTIYF. In DNA form, the CDR3 reads TGTGCCAGCAGCTTATTCTCCAGGCTCTCTGGAAACACCATATATTTT.

This clonotype was observed at least ten times. The chain is built from TRBV29-1 and TRBJ2-5, with TRBD1 matching over 7 bases. The CDR3 is 14 residues long. V shed 7 bases, J shed 3 bases, and the junction held 11 bases outside the gene matches. The V gene's germline CDR1 is SQVTM and CDR2 ANQGSEA. The CDR3 region is CSATPTGSKETQYF. In DNA, the CDR3 is TGCAGCGCTACCCCGACAGGGAGTAAAGAGACCCAGTACTTC.

This clonotype has a handful of counts. The chain recombines TRBV27 with TRBJ2-1; 11 nucleotides agree with TRBD2. The ends lost 7 bases at V and 4 bases at J; junction bases unmatched: 3. This CDR3 comprises 14 residues. Germline CDR1 is MNHEY and CDR2 is SMNVEV (reference sequence). As DNA, the CDR3 is TGTGCCAGCACCCTAGCGGGGGGTTACAATGAGCAGTTCTTC. Its translation is CASTLAGGYNEQFF.

There are a few counts of this clonotype. The chain recombines TRBV7-9 with TRBJ2-3; D possibly corresponds to TRBD2 (6 bases). Trimming pared 1 base from V and 2 bases from J, leaving 13 bases between. CDR3 length: 16 residues. CDR1 SEHNR and CDR2 FQNEAQ come from the germline V gene (reference sequence). Here the CDR3 reads CASSLDLSGTTDTQYF. The CDR3 DNA follows: TGTGCCAGCAGCTTAGATCTTAGCGGCACCACAGATACGCAGTATTTT.

This chain uses TRBV12-3 or TRBV12-4 with TRBJ2-7; D might be TRBD2 (5 bases). V lost 3 bases to trimming and J lost 2 bases, with 5 bases between them. The CDR3 covers 12 residues. The DNA of the CDR3 is TGTGCCAGCAGTTTCGGGGCCTACGAGCAGTACTTC. Its protein is CASSFGAYEQYF.

This clonotype was observed a handful of times. The J gene is TRBJ1-5, the V gene TRBV6-8; 7 nucleotides line up with TRBD1. V shed 7 bases, J shed 2 bases, and the junction held 14 bases outside the gene matches. This CDR3 is 17 amino acids long. CDR1 is MNHGY and CDR2 is SAAAGT in the germline V gene. Here the CDR3 reads CASTERGQTHGNQPQHF. The CDR3 DNA reads as TGTGCCAGCACCGAGCGGGGACAGACGCATGGCAATCAGCCCCAGCATTTT.

The sample holds a few counts of this clonotype. The chain couples TRBV6-2 or TRBV6-3 to TRBJ1-1; weak D call: TRBD1 (5 bases). Germline V gives CDR1 MNHEY, CDR2 SVGEGT. The CDR3 length is 15 residues. Trimming removed 2 bases from V and 1 base from J, with 11 bases in between. CDR3 sequence reads: CASSYDDRENTEAFF. The CDR3 nucleotides read TGTGCCAGCAGTTACGACGACAGAGAGAACACTGAAGCTTTCTTT.

In this sample, this clonotype turned up many times. Because it lacks the conserved phenylalanine or tryptophan at the end, this CDR3 is likely a read error. The DNA is left out, because the CDR3 cannot be placed on it with certainty; the CDR3 is given as TCRdb lists it. This sequence joins TRBV27 and TRBJ1-1; whether TRBD1, the table's D call, matches the DNA was not checked. The CDR3 extends over 9 residues, inclusive of both ends. CDR1 is MNHEY and CDR2 is SMNVEV in the germline V gene (reference sequence). CDR3 region: CASSLRGSD.

This clonotype was found many times. This chain joins TRBV11-1 and TRBJ1-6; TRBD1 is a possible D gene (5 bases). Trimming removed 3 bases at V and 6 bases at J, with 12 bases between. The CDR3 has 15 amino acids. Germline CDR1 SGHAT, CDR2 FQDESV (reference sequence). The chain's CDR3 is CASSLDTTTNSPLHF. The CDR3 region has the DNA TGTGCCAGCAGCTTGGACACGACCACTAATTCACCCCTCCACTTT.

DNA of the CDR3: TGTGCCAGCAGCTTGGGGATTGGGACAGATACGCAGTATTTT. Translated: CASSLGIGTDTQYF. The V gene is TRBV7-2, the J gene TRBJ2-3; no clear D. V was trimmed by 3 bases and J by 3 bases, leaving 10 bases between them. Per germline, CDR1 SGHTA and CDR2 FQGNSA. This CDR3 spans 14 amino acids.

This clonotype was observed at least ten times. CDR3 sequence: CASSSRTGENTGELFF. The CDR3 coding sequence is TGCGCCAGCAGCTCACGGACAGGGGAGAACACCGGGGAGCTGTTTTTT. The chain is built from TRBV5-1 and TRBJ2-2, with 9 bases lining up with TRBD1. This CDR3 is built from 16 residues. Germline V gene data show CDR1 as SGHRS and CDR2 as YFSETQ. V dropped 3 bases and J dropped 1; count of bases not matched to a gene: 4.

This clonotype was counted at least ten times. The chain uses TRBV28 and TRBJ2-1, with 8 nucleotides matching TRBD2. Germline V gene sequence: CDR1 MDHEN, CDR2 SYDVKM. The trim removed 6 bases at V and 8 bases at J, leaving 12 bases unmatched. The CDR3 is 15 amino acids. The CDR3 here is CASSPGGGGPDEQFF. The CDR3 DNA reads as TGTGCCAGCAGCCCGGGAGGGGGGGGGCCGGATGAGCAGTTCTTC.

This clonotype showed up many times. The J gene is TRBJ2-5, the V gene TRBV27; 7 bases line up with TRBD2. Germline CDR1 MNHEY, CDR2 SMNVEV (reference sequence). This CDR3 is 15 amino acids long. V dropped 2 bases and J dropped 5; count of bases not matched to a gene: 8. The CDR3 DNA is TGTGCCAGCAGTTTAGTACCAGCGGGGAGTGAGACCCAGTACTTC. Protein product: CASSLVPAGSETQYF.

This clonotype has only a few counts. CDR3 loop: CASNVQGYTGELFF. The CDR3 nucleotides read TGTGCCAGCAACGTCCAGGGGTACACCGGGGAGCTGTTTTTT. V is TRBV11-2 and J is TRBJ2-2; D is perhaps TRBD1 (6 bases). This CDR3 is built from 14 residues. V lost 7 bases, J lost 3 bases, and 12 bases lay in between. From germline, CDR1 is SGHAT and CDR2 FQNNGV.

This clonotype has more than one count but fewer than ten. The rearrangement links TRBV25-1 to TRBJ1-2; D perhaps matches TRBD1 (5 bases). Germline CDR1 and CDR2: MGHDK and SYGVNS. CDR3 length equals 15 residues. The ends were cut back, 3 bases at V and 5 bases at J, with 16 bases in the middle. In nucleotides, the CDR3 is TGTGCCAGCAGTGACCAAGCCTTGAGGGGATATGGCTACACCTTC. Residues: CASSDQALRGYGYTF.

This clonotype came up many times. The V gene is TRBV20-1, the J gene TRBJ1-5, with unresolved D. CDR3 length: 12 amino acids. The V gene's germline CDR1 is DFQATT and CDR2 SNEGSKA (reference sequence). Deletions cut 3 bases from V and 7 bases from J, with 10 bases between. The CDR3 nucleotides read TGCAGTGCTAGCAACATAGGACAGCCCCAGCATTTT. Translation: CSASNIGQPQHF.

V is TRBV7-9 and J is TRBJ2-7; possibly TRBD1 for D (6 bases). The CDR3 totals 15 residues. CDR1 is SEHNR and CDR2 is FQNEAQ in the germline V gene (reference sequence). V lost 4 bases to trimming and J lost 2 bases, with 15 bases between them. Here the CDR3 DNA reads TGTGCCAGCAGCTCGACCGGGACACGCACCTACGAGCAGTACTTC. It is translated as CASSSTGTRTYEQYF.